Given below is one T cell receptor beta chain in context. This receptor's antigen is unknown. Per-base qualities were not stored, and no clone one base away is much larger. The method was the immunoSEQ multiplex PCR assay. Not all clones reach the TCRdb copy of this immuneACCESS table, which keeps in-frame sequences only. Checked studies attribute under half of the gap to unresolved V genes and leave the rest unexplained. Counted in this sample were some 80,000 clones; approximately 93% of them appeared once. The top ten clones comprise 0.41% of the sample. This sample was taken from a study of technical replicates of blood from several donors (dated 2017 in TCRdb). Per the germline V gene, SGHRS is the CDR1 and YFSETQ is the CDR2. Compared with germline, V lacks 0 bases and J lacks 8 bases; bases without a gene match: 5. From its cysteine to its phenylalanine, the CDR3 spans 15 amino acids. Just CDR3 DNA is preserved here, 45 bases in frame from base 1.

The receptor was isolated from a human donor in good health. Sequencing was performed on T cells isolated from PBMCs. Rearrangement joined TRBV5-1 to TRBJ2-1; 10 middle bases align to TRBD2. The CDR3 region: CASSLASGSAHEQFF. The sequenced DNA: TGCGCCAGCAGCTTGGCTAGCGGGAGCGCCCATGAGCAGTTCTTC.